The clone carrying this T cell receptor beta chain was detected a few times. V lost 0 bases, J lost 10 bases, and 14 bases lay in between. The CDR3 extends over 14 amino acids. Looked up from germline, CDR1 is SGHRS and CDR2 is YFSETQ. Semi-nested PCR with Nested Universal Primer A followed constant-region reverse priming of full-length variable regions. A single record per CDR3 protein comes from TCRdb applying MiXCR to the 5' RACE reads. This sample has around 9,600 distinct CDR3 sequences; around 36% occur once, and the top ten carry about 6%. Treg sorting used a CD4+CD25+CD127-/low gate. Sequencing input: Tregs sorted from blood. This TCR was sampled from a female donor with breast cancer. V and J are TRBV5-1 and TRBJ2-1; D unresolved. Written as DNA, the CDR3 is TGCGCCAGCAGCTTGGAAGGGTCGGGCCGCGAGCAGTTCTTC. This gives the protein CASSLEGSGREQFF.